Listed below are T cell receptor beta chains from one sample, sequenced in a study of T cells of healthy individuals. TCRdb re-analysed the 5' RACE reads in MiXCR, keeping a single row per CDR3 protein. In the table there are around 63,000 distinct CDR3 sequences, roughly 16% of which are singletons. These receptors came from a human donor in good health. CDR3s include the opening cysteine and the closing phenylalanine or tryptophan. The D gene is left open where the match is weak. A row's size may be missing; if present it is once, few, many or a size class.

d_call	clone_size	v_call	j_call	cdr3_aa	cdr3_nt
NA	many	TRBV28	TRBJ2-5	CASSPPRETQYF	TGTGCCAGCAGTCCGCCTCGAGAGACCCAGTACTTC
TRBD2	NA	TRBV12-3/TRBV12-4	TRBJ2-1	CASRLAGGNEQFF	TGTGCCAGTAGGCTAGCGGGAGGTAATGAGCAGTTCTTC
NA	NA	TRBV7-2	TRBJ2-3	CASSLPRFGRTDTQYF	TGTGCCAGCAGCCTGCCTCGATTCGGAAGAACAGATACGCAGTATTTT
NA	NA	TRBV7-6	TRBJ2-2	CASSFDRPNTGELFF	TGTGCCAGCAGCTTTGACAGACCGAACACCGGGGAGCTGTTTTTT
NA	NA	TRBV28	TRBJ2-5	CASSSEGQRVGTQYF	TGTGCCAGCAGTTCTGAGGGACAAAGAGTTGGGACCCAGTACTTC
TRBD2	many	TRBV30	TRBJ2-7	CAWSTGGSAYEQYF	TGTGCCTGGAGTACGGGAGGATCTGCCTACGAGCAGTACTTC
NA	many	TRBV4-1	TRBJ2-7	CASSQWDAYEQYF	TGCGCCAGCAGCCAGTGGGACGCGTACGAGCAGTACTTC
NA	few	TRBV11-2	TRBJ1-5	CASSRGSRASGPQHF	TGTGCCAGCAGCCGTGGGAGCAGGGCCTCAGGGCCCCAGCATTTT
TRBD2	many	TRBV6-6	TRBJ2-7	CASSWGTSGSSEQYF	TGTGCCAGCAGTTGGGGTACTAGCGGGAGCTCCGAGCAGTACTTC
NA	many	TRBV7-9	TRBJ2-1	CASSLQGTTGNEQFF	TGTGCCAGCAGCTTGCAGGGGACTACTGGCAATGAGCAGTTCTTC
TRBD1	many	TRBV28	TRBJ2-5	CASSWQGQKETQYF	TGTGCCAGCAGTTGGCAGGGACAGAAAGAGACCCAGTACTTC
NA	many	TRBV3-1	TRBJ2-2	CASSPRRGGAGELFF	TGTGCCAGCAGCCCCCGACGAGGGGGTGCCGGGGAGCTGTTTTTT
NA	few	TRBV30	TRBJ2-1	CAWSGRGEQFF	TGTGCCTGGAGTGGCCGGGGGGAGCAGTTCTTC
NA	NA	TRBV30	TRBJ2-7	CAWGWGLPSSEQYF	TGTGCCTGGGGGTGGGGCCTACCCTCCTCCGAGCAGTACTTC
NA	few	TRBV25-1	TRBJ2-3	CASRSQGDTQYF	TGTGCCAGCAGATCTCAGGGAGATACGCAGTATTTT
NA	NA	TRBV28	TRBJ1-2	CASSPGPFRDGYTF	TGTGCCAGCAGCCCGGGACCATTCCGGGATGGCTACACCTTC
TRBD1	many	TRBV9	TRBJ1-6	CASSGGQGDSPLHF	TGTGCCAGCAGTGGGGGACAGGGAGATTCACCCCTCCACTTT
TRBD2	few	TRBV7-6	TRBJ2-2	CASSSPGLAGPGELFF	TGTGCCAGCAGCTCTCCGGGACTAGCGGGGCCCGGGGAGCTGTTTTTT
NA	many	TRBV30	TRBJ1-3	CAWSMVNGNTIYF	TGTGCCTGGAGTATGGTGAATGGAAACACCATATATTTT
NA	NA	TRBV7-8	TRBJ2-7	CASSSGTGHLEQYF	TGTGCCAGCAGCTCCGGGACGGGACATCTCGAGCAGTACTTC
NA	few	TRBV5-6	TRBJ1-1	CASSGGGYTVNTEAFF	TGTGCCAGCAGCGGGGGGGGATATACAGTGAACACTGAAGCTTTCTTT
TRBD2	many	TRBV29-1	TRBJ2-2	CSVEERTSGKAGELFF	TGCAGCGTTGAAGAACGGACTAGCGGGAAAGCCGGGGAGCTGTTTTTT
TRBD2	few	TRBV4-1	TRBJ2-1	CASATRGGARYNEQFF	TGCGCCAGCGCCACTCGCGGGGGGGCCCGCTACAATGAGCAGTTCTTC
NA	NA	TRBV25-1	TRBJ1-5	CASSETQWGAQHF	TGTGCCAGCAGTGAGACCCAGTGGGGTGCCCAGCATTTT
NA	few	TRBV5-3	TRBJ2-4	CARSTSGTALVVPGSSKNIQYF	TGTGCCAGAAGCACTTCGGGGACGGCGCTCGTGGTCCCTGGTTCATCCAAAAACATTCAGTACTTC
NA	many	TRBV2	TRBJ1-1	CASSEATPGSKAFF	TGTGCCAGCAGTGAAGCTACCCCCGGGTCGAAGGCTTTCTTT
NA	NA	TRBV5-6	TRBJ2-3	CASSLSLTDTQYF	TGTGCCAGCAGCTTGAGTCTCACAGATACGCAGTATTTT
NA	many	TRBV4-1	TRBJ2-7	CASSQQQPTRYEQYF	TGCGCCAGCAGCCAACAACAACCTACGCGGTACGAGCAGTACTTC
NA	NA	TRBV3-1	TRBJ2-7	CASSLRSGSYEQYF	TGTGCCAGCAGCCTACGTTCAGGGTCCTACGAGCAGTACTTC
TRBD2	many	TRBV4-3	TRBJ2-2	CASRLAPNTGELFF	TGCGCCAGCAGACTAGCGCCGAACACCGGGGAGCTGTTTTTT
NA	few	TRBV6-5	TRBJ2-5	CASSYFGEETPDLKETQYF	TGTGCCAGCAGTTACTTCGGGGAGGAGACCCCCGACCTAAAAGAGACCCAGTACTTC
NA	many	TRBV28	TRBJ2-5	CASSLRGQQETQYF	TGTGCCAGCAGTTTACGGGGGCAGCAAGAGACCCAGTACTTC
TRBD2	NA	TRBV27	TRBJ2-5	CASSPRPSGGSPTQYF	TGTGCCAGCAGTCCCCGGCCTAGCGGGGGGAGCCCGACCCAGTACTTC
TRBD1	few	TRBV15	TRBJ2-6	CATSRDRGSGANVLTF	TGTGCCACCAGCAGGGACAGGGGATCTGGGGCCAACGTCCTGACTTTC
NA	NA	TRBV7-9	TRBJ1-5	CASSLRESNQPQHF	TGTGCCAGCAGCTTAAGAGAGAGCAATCAGCCCCAGCATTTT
TRBD1	few	TRBV2	TRBJ1-6	CASRLDRGLNSPLHF	TGTGCCAGCAGACTAGACAGGGGACTTAATTCACCCCTCCACTTT
TRBD1	many	TRBV5-1	TRBJ2-2	CASSSTPQGRNGHGELFF	TGCGCCAGCAGCTCCACGCCACAGGGGAGAAATGGCCACGGGGAGCTGTTTTTT
TRBD1	few	TRBV29-1	TRBJ2-6	CSVEDPGDRWANVLTF	TGCAGCGTTGAAGATCCCGGGGACAGGTGGGCCAACGTCCTGACTTTC
NA	few	TRBV6-6	TRBJ1-4	CASGLMGTNEKLFF	TGTGCCAGCGGCCTTATGGGAACTAATGAAAAACTGTTTTTT
TRBD1	few	TRBV6-5	TRBJ2-7	CASSSPRDSYYEQYF	TGTGCCAGCAGTAGCCCCCGGGACAGCTACTACGAGCAGTACTTC
TRBD1	many	TRBV5-1	TRBJ2-3	CASSLRQGSDTQYF	TGCGCCAGCAGCTTGAGACAGGGCTCAGATACGCAGTATTTT
TRBD2	few	TRBV24-1	TRBJ2-5	CATSDEGLAGETQYF	TGTGCCACCAGTGATGAAGGACTAGCCGGAGAGACCCAGTACTTC
NA	many	TRBV29-1	TRBJ2-1	CSHEGGYNEQFF	TGCAGCCATGAGGGGGGATACAATGAGCAGTTCTTC
NA	many	TRBV10-3	TRBJ2-5	CAISEPTTGETQYF	TGTGCCATCAGTGAGCCTACCACAGGGGAGACCCAGTACTTC
NA	few	TRBV28	TRBJ2-5	CASNLSPGTRSTQYF	TGTGCCAGCAATCTAAGCCCCGGGACCCGGAGCACCCAGTACTTC